These 16 T cell receptor beta chains share one sample of origin, sequenced in a study of cytomegalovirus exposure and HLA in healthy donors. 60 Vbeta and 13 Jbeta primers were used in PCR. Sequencing was performed with immunoSEQ multiplex PCR; in TCRdb, only in-frame clones are kept and a portion is missing. Of over 100,000 clones listed, around 85% are singletons. The sequencing sample was made of PBMCs. The receptors stem from a man aged 25 to 40 in good health and CMV-seronegative.

This clone was seen only once. The gene calls are TRBV6-1 and TRBJ1-5; a possible D gene is TRBD1 (6 bases). V lost 3 bases to trimming and J lost 7 bases, with 10 bases between them. Per germline, CDR1 MNHNS and CDR2 SASEGT. There are 13 residues in the CDR3. This chain's CDR3 is CASSEGTKQPQHF. CDR3 in DNA: TGTGCCAGCAGTGAGGGGACAAAACAGCCCCAGCATTTT.

The chain is built from TRBV5-4 and TRBJ1-1, with 7 bases that match TRBD1. V lost 4 bases, J lost 4 bases, and 10 bases stayed unmatched. Germline CDR1 SGHNT, CDR2 YYREEE (reference sequence). The CDR3 runs to 15 residues. The CDR3 nucleotides read TGTGCCAGCAGCCAACCACAGGGGAGTGGCACTGAAGCTTTCTTT. It yields the protein CASSQPQGSGTEAFF.

This chain joins TRBV25-1 and TRBJ2-5, with TRBD2 matching over 12 bases. This CDR3 is 17 amino acids long. The germline V gene has CDR1 MGHDK and CDR2 SYGVNS. V shed 4 bases, J shed 5 bases, and the junction held 11 bases outside the gene matches. The CDR3 is CASSAPRTSGGSETQYF. CDR3 in DNA: TGTGCCAGCAGTGCCCCCCGTACTAGCGGGGGGAGTGAGACCCAGTACTTC.

The CDR3 region is CASSSPALGAEAFF. DNA for the CDR3: TGTGCCAGCAGCAGCCCGGCCTTAGGGGCTGAAGCTTTCTTT. V and J are TRBV6-5 and TRBJ1-1; TRBD1 is a possible D gene (5 bases). Germline V CDR1 and CDR2: MNHEY, SVGAGI. Trimming removed 6 bases at V and 6 bases at J, with 17 bases between. CDR3 length: 14 residues.

The V gene is TRBV15, the J gene TRBJ2-7; 15 bases agree with TRBD2. The CDR3 contains 18 residues. Germline V gene data show CDR1 as LNHNV and CDR2 as YYDKDF (reference sequence). The J segment lost 1 base and the V segment lost 2 bases, leaving 6 bases of the junction unmatched. The CDR3: CATSRSGLAGGTSYEQYF. CDR3 bases: TGTGCCACCAGCAGATCGGGACTAGCGGGGGGCACTTCCTACGAGCAGTACTTC.

The chain employs TRBV4-1 and TRBJ2-5, with 9 nucleotides matching TRBD2. V shed 1 base and J 1 base; nucleotides not matched to a gene: 4. CDR1 MGHRA and CDR2 YSYEKL come from the germline V gene. The length of the CDR3 is 16 residues. In DNA form, the CDR3 reads TGCGCCAGCAGCCAAGGAGCGGGGGGACTCCAAGAGACCCAGTACTTC. Translating it yields CASSQGAGGLQETQYF.

This chain connects TRBV25-1 to TRBJ2-1; TRBD2 matches 8 bases. Per the germline V gene, CDR1 is MGHDK and CDR2 is SYGVNS. CDR3 length equals 17 residues. Trimming took 3 bases from V and 6 from J; bases not matched to a gene: 13. The CDR3: CASSDSTGTRRSNEQFF. The CDR3 DNA sequence: TGTGCCAGCAGTGACTCTACCGGGACTAGGAGGTCCAATGAGCAGTTCTTC.

This clone occurred once. V gene TRBV7-6 combines with J gene TRBJ1-4, with 7 bases lining up with TRBD1. The CDR3 loop spans 16 amino acids. Trimming removed 5 bases from V and 4 bases from J; junction bases left unmatched: 10. Germline V CDR1 and CDR2: SGHVS, FNYEAQ. CDR3 protein: CASSPGTASLNEKLFF. CDR3 in DNA: TGTGCCAGCAGCCCAGGGACAGCTTCCCTTAATGAAAAACTGTTTTTT.

The chain recombines TRBV6-1 with TRBJ1-2; a possible D gene is TRBD1 (5 bases). The germline V and J ends were trimmed by 11 bases and 5 bases, with 18 bases remaining between them. Germline CDR1 and CDR2: MNHNS and SASEGT. CDR3 length equals 13 residues. The chain's CDR3 is CAGGGELLYGYTF. The CDR3 DNA reads TGTGCCGGCGGGGGGGAGTTGTTATATGGCTACACCTTC.

The chain joins TRBV6-6 to TRBJ1-2; possibly TRBD1 for D (6 bases). The CDR3 has 14 amino acids. Germline assignment: CDR1 MNHNY and CDR2 SVGAGI (reference sequence). V lost 7 bases and J lost 8, with 20 bases in between. The CDR3 reads CASTLTQGKKGYTF. CDR3 nucleotides: TGTGCCAGCACCCTAACCCAGGGGAAGAAGGGCTACACCTTC.

The rearrangement joins TRBV15 to TRBJ2-2, with D possibly matching TRBD1 (5 bases). Germline CDR1 and CDR2: LNHNV and YYDKDF (reference sequence). Trimming took 2 bases from V and 8 from J, leaving 9 bases between them. The CDR3 totals 13 residues. The CDR3 nucleotides are TGTGCCACCAGCAGAAGTAGACAGGGGGAGCTGTTTTTT. It is translated as CATSRSRQGELFF.

The V gene is TRBV19, the J gene TRBJ2-3; perhaps TRBD1 as D (5 bases). V was pared by 7 bases and J by 3 bases, with 11 bases between. Germline lookup yields CDR1 LNHDA and CDR2 SQIVND (reference sequence). CDR3 length: 13 amino acids. The CDR3 coding sequence is TGTGCCAGTAAGGGCAGGGCAACAGATACGCAGTATTTT. Its protein is CASKGRATDTQYF.

The rearrangement uses TRBV4-1 and TRBJ1-6, with D hard to call. Germline CDR1 is MGHRA and CDR2 is YSYEKL. The CDR3 has 14 residues. Trimming left V 0 bases short and J 7 bases short, with 7 bases between. The CDR3 loop reads CASSQEAPNSPLHF. The CDR3, as DNA: TGCGCCAGCAGCCAAGAGGCCCCAAATTCACCCCTCCACTTT.

This chain links TRBV9 with TRBJ2-3; 10 bases line up with TRBD2. In germline, CDR1 is SGDLS, CDR2 YYNGEE. V was pared by 3 bases and J by 5 bases, with 12 bases of the junction left unmatched. The CDR3 length is 17 residues. DNA of the CDR3: TGTGCCAGCAGCGCCTTCGGCAAGCGGGGGGGCAGAGATACGCAGTATTTT. This codes for CASSAFGKRGGRDTQYF.

The chain joins TRBV9 to TRBJ2-1; 12 positions match TRBD2. The CDR3 sequence is 18 residues long. In germline, CDR1 is SGDLS, CDR2 YYNGEE. V shed 0 bases, J shed 7 bases, and the junction held 11 bases outside the gene matches. For the CDR3, the DNA is TGTGCCAGCAGCGTAGTGGCTAGCGGGGGGGGACCCCTAAATGAGCAGTTCTTC. This codes for CASSVVASGGGPLNEQFF.

V is TRBV7-2 and J is TRBJ1-6; 7 bases are shared with TRBD1. CDR3 length equals 17 residues. Germline V lookup: CDR1 SGHTA, CDR2 FQGNSA. The V segment lost 5 bases and the J segment 0 bases; nucleotides outside the gene matches: 7. The CDR3 here is CASSLGQASSYNSPLHF. The CDR3 DNA reads TGTGCCAGCAGCCTAGGACAGGCAAGCTCCTATAATTCACCCCTCCACTTT.